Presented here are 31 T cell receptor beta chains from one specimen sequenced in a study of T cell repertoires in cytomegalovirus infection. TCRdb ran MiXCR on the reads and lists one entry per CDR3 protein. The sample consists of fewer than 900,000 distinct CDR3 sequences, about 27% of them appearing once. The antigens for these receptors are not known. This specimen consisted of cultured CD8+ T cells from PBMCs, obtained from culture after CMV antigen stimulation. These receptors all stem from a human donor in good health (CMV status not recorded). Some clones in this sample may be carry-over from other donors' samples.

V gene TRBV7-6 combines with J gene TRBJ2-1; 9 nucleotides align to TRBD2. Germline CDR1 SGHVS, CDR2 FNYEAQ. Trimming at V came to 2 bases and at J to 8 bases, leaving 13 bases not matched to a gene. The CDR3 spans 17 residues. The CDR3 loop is CASSLLALSGGSDEQFF. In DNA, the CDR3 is TGTGCCAGCAGCTTATTGGCTCTGAGCGGGGGGTCGGATGAGCAGTTCTTC.

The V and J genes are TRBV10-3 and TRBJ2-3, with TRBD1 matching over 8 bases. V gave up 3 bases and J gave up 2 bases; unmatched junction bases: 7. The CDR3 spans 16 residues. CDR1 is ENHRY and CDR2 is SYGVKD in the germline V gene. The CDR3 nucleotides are TGTGCCATCAGTGAAGGCAGGGGGCGCATCACAGATACGCAGTATTTT. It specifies CAISEGRGRITDTQYF.

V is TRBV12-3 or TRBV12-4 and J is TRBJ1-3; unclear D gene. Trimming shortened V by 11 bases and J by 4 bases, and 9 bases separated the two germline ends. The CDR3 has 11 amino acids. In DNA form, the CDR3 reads TGTGCCGTTAATAGGGGAAACACCATATATTTT. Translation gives CAVNRGNTIYF.

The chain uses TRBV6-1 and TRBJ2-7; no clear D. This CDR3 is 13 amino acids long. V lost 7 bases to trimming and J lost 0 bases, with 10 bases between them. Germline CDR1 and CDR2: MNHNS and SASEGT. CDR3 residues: CASMSSLSYEQYV. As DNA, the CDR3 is TGTGCCAGCATGAGTTCTCTCTCCTACGAGCAGTACGTC.

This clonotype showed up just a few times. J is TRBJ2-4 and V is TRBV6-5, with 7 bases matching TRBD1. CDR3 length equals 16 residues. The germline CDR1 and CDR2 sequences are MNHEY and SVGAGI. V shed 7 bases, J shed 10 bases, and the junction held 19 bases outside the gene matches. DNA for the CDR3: TGTGCCAGCACCGGGGTTTCAGGGGGAGCGAGGGGTATTCAGTACTTC. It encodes CASTGVSGGARGIQYF.

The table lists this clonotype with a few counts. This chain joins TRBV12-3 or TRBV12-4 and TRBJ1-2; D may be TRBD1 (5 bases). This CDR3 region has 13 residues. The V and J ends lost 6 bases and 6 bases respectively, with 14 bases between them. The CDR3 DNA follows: TGTGCCAGCAGCCACCCGGACACGGATGGCTACACCTTC. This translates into CASSHPDTDGYTF.

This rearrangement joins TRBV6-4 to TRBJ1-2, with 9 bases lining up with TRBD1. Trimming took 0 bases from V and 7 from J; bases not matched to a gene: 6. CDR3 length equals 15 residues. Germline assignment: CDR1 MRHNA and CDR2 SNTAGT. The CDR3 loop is CASSDSIQGAGGYTF. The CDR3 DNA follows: TGTGCCAGCAGTGACTCGATACAGGGGGCAGGTGGCTACACCTTC.

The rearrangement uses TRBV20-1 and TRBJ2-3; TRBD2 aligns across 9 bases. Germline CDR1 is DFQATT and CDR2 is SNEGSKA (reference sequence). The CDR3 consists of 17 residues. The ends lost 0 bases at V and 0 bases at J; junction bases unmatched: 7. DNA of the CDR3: TGCAGTGCTAGAGAAGTCCTAGCGGGGAGTAGCACAGATACGCAGTATTTT. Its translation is CSAREVLAGSSTDTQYF.

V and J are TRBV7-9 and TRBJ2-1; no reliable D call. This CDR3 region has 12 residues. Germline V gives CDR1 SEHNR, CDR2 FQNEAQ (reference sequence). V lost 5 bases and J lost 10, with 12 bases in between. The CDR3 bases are TGTGCCAGCAGCCCACCCCTCAGAGAGCAGTTCTTC. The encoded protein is CASSPPLREQFF. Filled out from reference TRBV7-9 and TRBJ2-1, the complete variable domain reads DTGVSQNPRHKITKRGQNVTFRCDPISEHNRLYWYRQTLGQGPEFLTYFQNEAQLEKSRLLSDRFSAERPKGSFSTLEIQRTEQGDSAMYLCASSPPLREQFFGPGTRLTVL.

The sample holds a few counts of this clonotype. The CDR3 sequence: CASSEGLAGGDTQYF. The CDR3 bases are TGTGCCAGCAGCGAGGGACTAGCGGGGGGAGATACGCAGTATTTT. This chain links TRBV7-9 with TRBJ2-3; 15 nucleotides match TRBD2. The germline V gene has CDR1 SEHNR and CDR2 FQNEAQ (reference sequence). The CDR3 consists of 15 residues. With V trimmed by 5 bases and J by 5 bases, 2 bases remained unmatched.

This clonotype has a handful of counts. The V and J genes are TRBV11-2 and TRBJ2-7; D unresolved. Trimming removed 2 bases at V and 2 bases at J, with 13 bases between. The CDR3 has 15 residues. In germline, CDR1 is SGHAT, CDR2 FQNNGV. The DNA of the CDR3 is TGTGCCAGCAGCTTAACAATCCATCCAACCTACGAGCAGTACGTC. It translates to CASSLTIHPTYEQYV.

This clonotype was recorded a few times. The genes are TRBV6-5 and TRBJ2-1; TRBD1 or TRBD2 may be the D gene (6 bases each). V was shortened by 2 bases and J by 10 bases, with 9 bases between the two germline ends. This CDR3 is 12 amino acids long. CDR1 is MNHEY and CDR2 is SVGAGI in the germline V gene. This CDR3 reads CASSYRGTEQFF. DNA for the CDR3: TGTGCCAGCAGTTACCGCGGGACAGAGCAGTTCTTC.

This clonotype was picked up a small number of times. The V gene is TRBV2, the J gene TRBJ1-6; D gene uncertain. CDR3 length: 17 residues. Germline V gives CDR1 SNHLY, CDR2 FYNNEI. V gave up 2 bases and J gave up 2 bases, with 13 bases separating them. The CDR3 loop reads CASSEREGLTYNSPLHF. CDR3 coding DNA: TGTGCCAGCAGTGAACGGGAGGGTCTAACCTATAATTCACCCCTCCACTTT.

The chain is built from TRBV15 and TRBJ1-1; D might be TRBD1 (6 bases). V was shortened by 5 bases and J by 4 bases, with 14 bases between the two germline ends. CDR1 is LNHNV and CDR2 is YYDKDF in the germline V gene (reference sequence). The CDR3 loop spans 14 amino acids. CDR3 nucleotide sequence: TGTGCCACCAGCGGCCTCGGGGGGGCCACTGAAGCTTTCTTT. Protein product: CATSGLGGATEAFF.

CDR3 in amino acids: CASSRAGVYNEQFF. In DNA form, the CDR3 reads TGTGCCAGCAGTCGAGCGGGGGTGTACAATGAGCAGTTCTTC. This rearrangement joins TRBV6-6 to TRBJ2-1; 8 bases agree with TRBD2. Germline lookup yields CDR1 MNHNY and CDR2 SVGAGI (reference sequence). The CDR3 is 14 amino acids. V gave up 5 bases and J gave up 4 bases; unmatched junction bases: 4.

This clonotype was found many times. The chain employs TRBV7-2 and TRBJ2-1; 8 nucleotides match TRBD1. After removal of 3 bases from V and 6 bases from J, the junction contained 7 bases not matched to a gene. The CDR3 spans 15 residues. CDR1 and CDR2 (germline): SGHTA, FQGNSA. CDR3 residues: CASSFRTGRGNEQFF. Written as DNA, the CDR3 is TGTGCCAGCAGCTTTAGGACAGGGAGAGGCAATGAGCAGTTCTTC.

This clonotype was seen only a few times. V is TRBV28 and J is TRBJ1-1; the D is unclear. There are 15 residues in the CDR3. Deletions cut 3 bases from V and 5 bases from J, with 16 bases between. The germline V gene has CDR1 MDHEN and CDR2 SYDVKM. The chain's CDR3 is CASSFAPMRRTEAFF. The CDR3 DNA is TGTGCCAGCAGTTTTGCCCCCATGAGAAGAACTGAAGCTTTCTTT.

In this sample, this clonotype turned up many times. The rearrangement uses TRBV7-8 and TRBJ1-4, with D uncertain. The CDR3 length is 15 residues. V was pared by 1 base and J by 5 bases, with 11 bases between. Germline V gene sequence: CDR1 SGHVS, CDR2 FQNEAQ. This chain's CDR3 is CASSLGGTANEKLFF. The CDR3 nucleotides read TGTGCCAGCAGCTTAGGAGGCACTGCGAATGAAAAACTGTTTTTT.

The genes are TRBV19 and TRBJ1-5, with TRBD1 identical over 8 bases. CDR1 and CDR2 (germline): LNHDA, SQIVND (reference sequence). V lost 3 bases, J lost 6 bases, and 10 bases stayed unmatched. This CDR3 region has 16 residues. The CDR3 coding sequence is TGTGCCAGTAGTATGGAGACAGGGGTGGGGAGTCAGCCCCAGCATTTT. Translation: CASSMETGVGSQPQHF.

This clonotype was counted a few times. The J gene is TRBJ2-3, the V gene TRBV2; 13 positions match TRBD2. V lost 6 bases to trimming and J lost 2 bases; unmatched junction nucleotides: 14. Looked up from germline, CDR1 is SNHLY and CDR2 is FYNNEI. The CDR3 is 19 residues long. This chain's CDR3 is CASSPGLAGIKGDTDTQYF. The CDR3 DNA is TGTGCCAGCAGCCCGGGACTAGCGGGGATCAAAGGTGACACAGATACGCAGTATTTT. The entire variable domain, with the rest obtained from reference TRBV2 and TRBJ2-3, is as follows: EPEVTQTPSHQVTQMGQEVILRCVPISNHLYFYWYRQILGQKVEFLVSFYNNEISEKSEIFDDQFSVERPDGSNFTLKIRSTKLEDSAMYFCASSPGLAGIKGDTDTQYFGPGTRLTVL.

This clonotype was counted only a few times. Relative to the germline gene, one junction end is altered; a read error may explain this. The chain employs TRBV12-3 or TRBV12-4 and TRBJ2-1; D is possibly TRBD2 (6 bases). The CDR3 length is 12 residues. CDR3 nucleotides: TGTGCCAGCACCCGGGGACTGGACGCTCTGGTCTTC. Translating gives CASTRGLDALVF.

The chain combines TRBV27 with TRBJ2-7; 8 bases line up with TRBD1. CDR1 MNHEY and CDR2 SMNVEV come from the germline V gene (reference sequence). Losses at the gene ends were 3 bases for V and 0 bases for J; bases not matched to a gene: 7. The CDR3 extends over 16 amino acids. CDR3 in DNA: TGTGCCAGCAGTTTGGCGGGGACAGGACCCTCCTACGAGCAGTACTTC. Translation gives CASSLAGTGPSYEQYF.

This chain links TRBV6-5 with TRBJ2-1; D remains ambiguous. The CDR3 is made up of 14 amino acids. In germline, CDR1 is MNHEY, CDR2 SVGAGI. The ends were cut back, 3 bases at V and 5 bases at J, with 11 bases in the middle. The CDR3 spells CASSYNIADNEQFF. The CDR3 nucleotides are TGTGCCAGCAGTTATAATATCGCTGACAATGAGCAGTTCTTC.

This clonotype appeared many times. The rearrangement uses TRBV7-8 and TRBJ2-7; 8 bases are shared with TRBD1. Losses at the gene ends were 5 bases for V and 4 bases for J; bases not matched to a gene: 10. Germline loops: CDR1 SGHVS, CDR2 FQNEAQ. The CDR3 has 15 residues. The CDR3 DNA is TGTGCCAGCAGCGCGGACAGGGCCATTGCGTACGAGCAGTACTTC. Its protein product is CASSADRAIAYEQYF.

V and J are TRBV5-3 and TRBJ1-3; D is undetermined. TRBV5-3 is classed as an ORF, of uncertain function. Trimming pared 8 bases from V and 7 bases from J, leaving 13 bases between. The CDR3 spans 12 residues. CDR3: CASRSPSNTIYF. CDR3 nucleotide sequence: TGTGCCAGCAGATCTCCCTCGAACACCATATATTTT.

The CDR3 region is CASRTGQAYEQYF. The CDR3 DNA is TGCGCCAGCCGCACAGGGCAGGCCTACGAGCAGTACTTC. The V and J genes are TRBV5-1 and TRBJ2-7, with D maybe TRBD1 (6 bases). This CDR3 comprises 13 residues. The germline CDR1 and CDR2 sequences are SGHRS and YFSETQ. V was pared by 7 bases and J by 2 bases, with 13 bases between.

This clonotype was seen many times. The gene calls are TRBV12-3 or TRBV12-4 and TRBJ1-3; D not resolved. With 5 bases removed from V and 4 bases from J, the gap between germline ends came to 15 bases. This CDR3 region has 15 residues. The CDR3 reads CASSIYVSSGNTIYF. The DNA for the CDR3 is TGTGCCAGCAGTATCTACGTCAGCTCGGGAAACACCATATATTTT.

This CDR3 is CASSLKGDAEAFF. CDR3 DNA: TGTGCCAGCAGCTTAAAGGGAGACGCTGAAGCTTTCTTT. The genes are TRBV7-9 and TRBJ1-1; the D is unclear. Trimming cost V 2 bases and J 6 bases, with 10 bases left between them. The CDR3 length is 13 residues. The germline gives CDR1 SEHNR, CDR2 FQNEAQ (reference sequence).

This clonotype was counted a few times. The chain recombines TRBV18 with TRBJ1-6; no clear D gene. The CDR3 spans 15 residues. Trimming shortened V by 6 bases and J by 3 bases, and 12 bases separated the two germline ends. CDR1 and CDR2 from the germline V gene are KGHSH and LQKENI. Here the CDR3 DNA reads TGTGCCAGCTCCCGCCAGAGCGACTATAATTCACCCCTCCACTTT. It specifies CASSRQSDYNSPLHF.

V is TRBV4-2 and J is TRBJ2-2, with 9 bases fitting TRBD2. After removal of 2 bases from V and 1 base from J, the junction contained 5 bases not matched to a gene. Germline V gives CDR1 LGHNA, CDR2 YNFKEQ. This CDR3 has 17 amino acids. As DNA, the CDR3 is TGTGCCAGCAGCCAAAGGGGGCGGGGGGGGAACACCGGGGAGCTGTTTTTT. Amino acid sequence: CASSQRGRGGNTGELFF.

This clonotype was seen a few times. CDR3 amino acids: CASSLRSSGTDTQYF. The CDR3 DNA follows: TGCGCCAGCAGCTTGCGTTCTAGCGGCACAGATACGCAGTATTTT. The V gene is TRBV5-1, the J gene TRBJ2-3, with D perhaps matching TRBD2 (6 bases). Trimming removed 1 base at V and 1 base at J, with 10 bases between. The germline gives CDR1 SGHRS, CDR2 YFSETQ. The CDR3 totals 15 residues.